This TCR beta chain was captured by sequencing in a study of blood T cells in healthy people across ages. Study-level points and caveats: Versus aged donors, long-lived donors had higher diversity and more naive CD4+ cells.

Drawing of peripheral blood yielded about 10 milliliters from each donor. A minimum of 6 micrograms of total RNA was extracted per sample. A remark on this clonotype: Its antigen is unidentified.

The ends were cut back, 2 bases at V and 8 bases at J, with 7 bases in the middle. Per germline, CDR1 SGHTA and CDR2 FQGTGA. This CDR3 contains 13 residues. Alongside a J-beta primer mix, a sample-barcoded 5' primer served in a second PCR lasting roughly 7 to 12 cycles. Each cDNA was tagged by a template-switch adaptor containing 12 random nucleotides. Via MiXCR, TCRdb re-called the 5' RACE reads, giving one row per CDR3 protein. The top ten hold about 7.7% of the sample, which has 1.5 million to 2 million distinct CDR3 sequences, 28% seen once. The rearrangement uses TRBV7-3 and TRBJ1-6, with no clear D. This clonotype was obtained from a woman in her 30s in good health. Sequencing was done on a sample of blood. Here the CDR3 DNA reads TGTGCCAGCAGCTTATCAAGGCATTCACCCCTCCACTTT. This gives the protein CASSLSRHSPLHF.